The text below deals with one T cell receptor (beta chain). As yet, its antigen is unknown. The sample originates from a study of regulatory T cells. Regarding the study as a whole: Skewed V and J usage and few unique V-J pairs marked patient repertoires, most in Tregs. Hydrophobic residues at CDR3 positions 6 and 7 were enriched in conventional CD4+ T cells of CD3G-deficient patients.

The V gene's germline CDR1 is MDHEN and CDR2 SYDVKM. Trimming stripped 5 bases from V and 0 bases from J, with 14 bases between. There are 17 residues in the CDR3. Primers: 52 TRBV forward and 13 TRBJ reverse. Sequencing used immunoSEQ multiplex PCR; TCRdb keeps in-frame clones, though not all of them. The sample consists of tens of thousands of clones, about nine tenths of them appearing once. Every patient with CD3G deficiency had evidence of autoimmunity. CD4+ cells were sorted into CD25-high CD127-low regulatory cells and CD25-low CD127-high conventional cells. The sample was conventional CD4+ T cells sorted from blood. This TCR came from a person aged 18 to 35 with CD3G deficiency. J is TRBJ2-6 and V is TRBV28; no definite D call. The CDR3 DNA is TGTGCCAGCAGTAGGGAACTGCTTAACTCTGGGGCCAACGTCCTGACTTTC. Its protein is CASSRELLNSGANVLTF.